Listed below are T cell receptor beta chains from one sample, sequenced in a study of blood T cell repertoires in COVID-19. Some clones are missing from TCRdb's copy, which holds only in-frame ones; the method was immunoSEQ multiplex PCR. The sample holds hundreds of thousands of clones, 86% seen once. Sequencing was performed on peripheral blood. Receptors originate from a woman aged 55-75 years with COVID-19, enrolled during active disease. Both conserved end residues are part of each CDR3. The order of the fields is J gene, clone size, V gene, D gene, CDR3 protein, CDR3 DNA. D genes are given only for firm matches. Only some rows state a clone size, as once, few, many or a class for expanded clones.

TRBJ2-1	-	TRBV18	TRBD1	CASSPGTGVNEQFF	TGTGCCAGCTCACCAGGGACAGGGGTCAATGAGCAGTTCTTC
TRBJ2-7	-	TRBV7-2	TRBD2	CASSYTSGGFYEQYF	TGTGCCAGCAGCTACACTAGCGGGGGCTTCTACGAGCAGTACTTC
TRBJ2-7	-	TRBV4-1	-	CASSWPGQVTYEQYF	TGCGCCTCATCCTGGCCAGGACAAGTGACCTACGAGCAGTACTTC
TRBJ2-1	-	TRBV19	-	CASSLGGFGYNEQFF	TGTGCCAGTAGCCTTGGAGGGTTCGGGTACAATGAGCAGTTCTTC
TRBJ1-1	-	TRBV6-6	-	CASGRTGNTEAFF	TGTGCCAGCGGGAGGACCGGGAACACTGAAGCTTTCTTT
TRBJ1-1	-	TRBV7-9	-	CASSLSGILNTEAFF	TGTGCCAGCAGCTTATCCGGGATTTTGAACACTGAAGCTTTCTTT
TRBJ2-5	-	TRBV7-9	-	CASSQQGGVGTQYF	TGTGCCAGCAGCCAGCAGGGCGGGGTCGGGACCCAGTACTTC
TRBJ1-6	-	TRBV6-1	-	CASSEILQGDSPLHF	TGTGCCAGCAGTGAAATCCTACAGGGAGATTCACCCCTCCACTTT
TRBJ2-7	once	TRBV11-1	-	CASSFAGSNAEQYF	TGTGCCAGCAGCTTTGCAGGATCAAATGCCGAGCAGTACTTC
TRBJ2-2	once	TRBV7-9	-	CASSHPSGRGLGWELFF	TGTGCCAGCAGCCACCCCTCCGGGCGGGGGCTGGGGTGGGAGCTGTTTTTT
TRBJ2-7	-	TRBV11-3	TRBD1	CASSLDHGQARMQDF	TGTGCCAGCAGCTTAGATCATGGACAGGCCAGAATGCAGGACTTC
TRBJ2-5	-	TRBV5-5	TRBD2	CASSSTSGGVGTQYF	TGTGCCAGCAGCTCGACTAGCGGGGGGGTAGGGACCCAGTACTTC
TRBJ1-2	-	TRBV5-4	-	CASSYDSNYGYTF	TGTGCCAGCAGCTACGACAGCAACTATGGCTACACCTTC
TRBJ1-2	-	TRBV5-6	-	CASGANYGYTF	TGTGCCAGCGGAGCTAACTATGGCTACACCTTC
TRBJ1-5	-	TRBV18	-	CASSPPGGLGNQPQHF	TGTGCCAGCTCACCACCCGGGGGGCTGGGGAATCAGCCCCAGCATTTT
TRBJ1-5	-	TRBV19	-	CATCWGGLSNQPQHF	TGTGCCACCTGCTGGGGAGGGCTAAGCAATCAGCCCCAGCATTTT
TRBJ1-2	-	TRBV10-3	TRBD1	CAISDGQGTYGYTF	TGTGCCATCAGTGACGGACAGGGCACCTATGGCTACACCTTC
TRBJ1-1	-	TRBV18	-	CASSPRGQNTEAFF	TGTGCCAGCTCACCTCGGGGACAGAACACTGAAGCTTTCTTT
TRBJ1-1	-	TRBV30	-	CAWRAVGEAFF	TGTGCCTGGAGAGCTGTGGGCGAAGCTTTCTTT